This T cell receptor beta chain was sequenced for a study of cytomegalovirus exposure and HLA in healthy donors. Study outcomes and limitations: A few CMV-associated chains proved CMV antigen-specific in vitro. Per published reports, the classifier diagnosed cytomegalovirus status with high specificity and sensitivity.

The primer mix had 60 Vbeta and 13 Jbeta primers. The protocol was immunoSEQ multiplex PCR, while the TCRdb copy is restricted to in-frame clones and leaves out a portion. The data contain roughly 110,000 clones, less than 85% of them seen just once; the ten biggest clones take up 12% to 15%. This CDR3 has 15 amino acids. V lost 3 bases and J lost 2; bases outside the gene matches: 6. Germline V lookup: CDR1 SNHLY, CDR2 FYNNEI. Turning to this clone: Its specificity is unknown.

The sequenced sample consisted of PBMCs. The chain uses TRBV2 and TRBJ1-2; 7 nucleotides line up with TRBD1. The receptor comes from a woman aged 40 to 55 in good health and CMV-seropositive. CDR3 amino acids: CASSDGQVRNYGYTF. The CDR3 nucleotides are TGTGCCAGCAGTGATGGACAGGTGAGGAACTATGGCTACACCTTC.